Below, 31 T cell receptor beta chains from the same sample are listed, as sequenced in a study of blood T cells in healthy people across ages. A second PCR of about 7 to 11 cycles used a sample-barcoded 5' primer and a J-beta primer mix. One entry per CDR3 protein results from TCRdb running MiXCR on the 5' RACE reads. The sample contains around 1,000,000 distinct CDR3 sequences, under 30% of which appear only once. This sample was shared with a second study, whose subject was T cells of mothers and their children.

The specimen was blood. These receptor sequences come from a girl between 2 and 10 years old in good health.

The genes are TRBV6-6 and TRBJ1-2; perhaps TRBD1 as D (5 bases). This CDR3 is 16 amino acids long. V lost 4 bases and J lost 6, with 21 bases in between. Germline CDR1 and CDR2: MNHNY and SVGAGI (reference sequence). The CDR3 DNA reads TGTGCCAGCAGTTTCTCCTTGGCGGGGGACGATCATGGCTACACCTTC. Protein product: CASSFSLAGDDHGYTF.

This clonotype was picked up a small number of times. The junction and the germline gene differ at one end; a read error may be behind it. The chain joins TRBV4-3 to TRBJ2-5, with D possibly TRBD2 on 5 matching bases. The J call may not be correct, given that the DNA end is closer to TRBJ2-1. Germline CDR1 and CDR2: LGHNA and YSLEER. This CDR3 spans 13 amino acids. DNA for the CDR3: TGCGTCAGCGGCCATAACTCTTGGGATGAGCAGTTCTTC. Translated: CVSGHNSWDEQFF.

The rearrangement uses TRBV12-3 or TRBV12-4 and TRBJ2-1; D may be TRBD1 or TRBD2 (6 bases each). CDR3 length equals 11 residues. V was trimmed by 7 bases and J by 13 bases, leaving 14 bases between them. CDR3 region: CASKLGGYQFF. CDR3 coding DNA: TGTGCCAGCAAGTTGGGGGGCTACCAGTTCTTC.

The genes are TRBV25-1 and TRBJ1-3; D not resolved. V lost 4 bases, J lost 6 bases, and 7 bases lay in between. The CDR3 sequence is 12 residues long. The germline CDR1 and CDR2 sequences are MGHDK and SYGVNS. DNA of the CDR3: TGTGCCAGCAGTGTTGCGGAAAACACCATATATTTT. Translated, it gives CASSVAENTIYF.

The CDR3 loop reads CASSVWETDTQYF. The CDR3 DNA follows: TGTGCCAGCAGCGTATGGGAGACAGATACGCAGTATTTT. The V gene is TRBV9, the J gene TRBJ2-3; maybe TRBD2 (5 bases). CDR1 and CDR2 (germline): SGDLS, YYNGEE. V gave up 1 base and J gave up 3 bases, with 6 bases separating them. The CDR3 covers 13 residues.

This clonotype has a handful of counts. Compared with germline, one end of the junction differs, possibly owing to a read error. The chain joins TRBV3-1 to TRBJ2-3; unclear D gene. The CDR3 sequence is 16 residues long. Germline V gives CDR1 LGHDT, CDR2 YNNKEL (reference sequence). The CDR3 nucleotides read TGTGCCAGCGGCCACCCCCCGGGCACCTACGCAGATACGCAGTATTTT. It yields the protein CASGHPPGTYADTQYF.

V usage is TRBV7-9 and J usage is TRBJ1-2; D remains ambiguous. V lost 5 bases, J lost 8 bases, and 9 bases lay in between. Germline V gene sequence: CDR1 SEHNR, CDR2 FQNEAQ (reference sequence). The CDR3 has 11 residues. DNA of the CDR3: TGTGCCAGCAGCCCAGAACTCGGCTACACCTTC. It specifies CASSPELGYTF.

The rearrangement links TRBV20-1 to TRBJ2-7, with no clear D. Germline assignment: CDR1 DFQATT and CDR2 SNEGSKA (reference sequence). The CDR3 is made up of 14 amino acids. The germline V and J ends were trimmed by 2 bases and 0 bases, with 11 bases remaining between them. In DNA form, the CDR3 reads TGCAGTGCTAGACCTCTTGTTAGCTCCTACGAGCAGTACTTC. Protein product: CSARPLVSSYEQYF.

There are a few counts of this clonotype. The chain is built from TRBV3-1 and TRBJ1-1, with TRBD1 matching over 9 bases. V dropped 4 bases and J dropped 2; count of bases not matched to a gene: 8. Germline CDR1 and CDR2: LGHDT and YNNKEL (reference sequence). The length of the CDR3 is 16 residues. CDR3 nucleotide sequence: TGTGCCAGCAGCCGGGGAGGGACAGGGTATAACACTGAAGCTTTCTTT. This translates into CASSRGGTGYNTEAFF.

This clonotype was seen a few times. The CDR3 spells CASTQSNNEQFF. The CDR3 nucleotides are TGTGCCAGCACTCAGTCCAACAATGAGCAGTTCTTC. This chain links TRBV6-5 with TRBJ2-1, with D hard to call. The CDR3 spans 12 residues. Germline V CDR1 and CDR2: MNHEY, SVGAGI. Trimming stripped 7 bases from V and 5 bases from J, with 9 bases between.

The chain couples TRBV27 to TRBJ1-3; 7 bases match TRBD1. From germline, CDR1 is MNHEY and CDR2 SMNVEV (reference sequence). J gave up 2 bases and V 2 bases, and 3 bases lay outside the gene matches. This CDR3 region has 15 residues. CDR3 sequence reads: CASSLTGDAGNTIYF. The CDR3 DNA follows: TGTGCCAGCAGTTTAACAGGGGATGCTGGAAACACCATATATTTT.

This clonotype showed up just a few times. The chain recombines TRBV20-1 with TRBJ1-1; 7 positions agree with TRBD1. CDR3 size: 13 residues. Germline CDR1 and CDR2: DFQATT and SNEGSKA (reference sequence). V shed 6 bases, J shed 4 bases, and the junction held 8 bases outside the gene matches. The CDR3 sequence is CSARTGVGTEAFF. The CDR3 DNA follows: TGCAGTGCGAGAACAGGGGTGGGCACTGAAGCTTTCTTT.

The J gene is TRBJ1-1, the V gene TRBV5-4; TRBD1 is a possible D gene (6 bases). Trimming pared 4 bases from V and 5 bases from J, leaving 12 bases between. The CDR3 is 13 residues long. CDR1 and CDR2 (germline): SGHNT, YYREEE (reference sequence). The CDR3 bases are TGTGCCAGCAGCGAAACAGGGTTAACTGAAGCTTTCTTT. Translation: CASSETGLTEAFF.

The chain carries TRBV3-1 and TRBJ2-5, with 7 nucleotides matching TRBD2. This CDR3 comprises 15 residues. The ends lost 4 bases at V and 2 bases at J; junction bases unmatched: 7. Germline values: CDR1 LGHDT, CDR2 YNNKEL (reference sequence). The CDR3 bases are TGTGCCAGCAGCCCTCTCTCTAGCGGACAAGAGACCCAGTACTTC. Protein product: CASSPLSSGQETQYF.

CDR3 loop: CATSTLTGPEEKLFF. The CDR3 DNA sequence: TGTGCCACCAGCACCCTCACAGGACCTGAAGAAAAACTGTTTTTT. The rearrangement joins TRBV15 to TRBJ1-4, with D possibly being TRBD1 (5 bases). CDR3 length: 15 amino acids. Germline V gene sequence: CDR1 LNHNV, CDR2 YYDKDF (reference sequence). Trimming stripped 4 bases from V and 8 bases from J, with 17 bases between.

The V and J genes are TRBV5-1 and TRBJ2-1; 10 bases align to TRBD2. The end of the DNA aligns better with TRBJ2-7, so the J call may be wrong. Per the germline V gene, CDR1 is SGHRS and CDR2 is YFSETQ. CDR3 length: 15 amino acids. CDR3 amino acids: CASSPLSGGAVEQYF. The CDR3 DNA follows: TGCGCCAGCAGCCCTCTCAGCGGGGGGGCAGTCGAGCAGTACTTC.

V and J are TRBV20-1 and TRBJ2-3; possibly TRBD1 or TRBD2 for D (5 bases each). Germline V lookup: CDR1 DFQATT, CDR2 SNEGSKA (reference sequence). The CDR3 loop spans 14 amino acids. Between the trimmed V and J ends, which lost 4 bases and 4 bases, there was a span of 15 bases. CDR3 nucleotides: TGCAGTGCTAACCCACGAGGGGAGCCAGATACGCAGTATTTT. Translation gives CSANPRGEPDTQYF.

This clonotype came up a few times. The chain links TRBV25-1 to TRBJ2-1, with 7 bases identical to TRBD2. V shed 4 bases and J 7 bases; nucleotides not matched to a gene: 10. The germline CDR1 and CDR2 sequences are MGHDK and SYGVNS. The CDR3 extends over 15 amino acids. This CDR3 is CASSGTSPLGNEQFF. CDR3 in DNA: TGTGCCAGCAGTGGGACTAGTCCTTTGGGGAATGAGCAGTTCTTC.

This clonotype was seen a handful of times. This sequence joins TRBV4-1 and TRBJ2-3; no firm D call. Germline assignment: CDR1 MGHRA and CDR2 YSYEKL. V was clipped by 0 bases and J by 3 bases, with 10 bases between them. This CDR3 contains 15 residues. The CDR3 loop reads CASSQERFRTDTQYF. In nucleotides, the CDR3 is TGCGCCAGCAGCCAAGAGCGGTTCAGGACAGATACGCAGTATTTT.

This rearrangement joins TRBV6-4 to TRBJ1-1; weak D call: TRBD1 (5 bases). V was clipped by 4 bases and J by 1 base, with 19 bases between them. The CDR3 loop spans 17 amino acids. Germline loops: CDR1 MRHNA, CDR2 SNTAGT. The DNA of the CDR3 is TGTGCCAGCAGTGGCGTTTTAAAGGGGAAAGCGAACACTGAAGCTTTCTTT. Its protein product is CASSGVLKGKANTEAFF.

The chain links TRBV12-5 to TRBJ2-5, with TRBD2 matching 9 bases. This CDR3 region has 19 residues. CDR1 and CDR2 (germline): LGHNT, FRNRAP. V was pared by 4 bases and J by 0 bases, with 15 bases of the junction left unmatched. The CDR3 reads CASGSTVGLAGSYQETQYF. The CDR3 nucleotides are TGTGCTAGTGGTTCCACGGTCGGGCTAGCGGGAAGCTACCAAGAGACCCAGTACTTC.

The table lists this clonotype with a few counts. The chain combines TRBV19 with TRBJ1-3, with 9 bases identical to TRBD1. CDR1 is LNHDA, CDR2 SQIVND, per germline (reference sequence). The CDR3 spans 15 residues. After removal of 3 bases from V and 3 bases from J, the junction contained 3 bases not matched to a gene. CDR3 protein: CASSIGQGNGNTIYF. The CDR3 DNA follows: TGTGCCAGTAGTATTGGACAGGGGAATGGAAACACCATATATTTT.

The chain has TRBV14 and TRBJ1-1, with D possibly TRBD1 on 5 matching bases. Germline values: CDR1 SGHDN, CDR2 FVKESK. The CDR3 spans 12 residues. Trimming pared 3 bases from V and 6 bases from J, leaving 8 bases between. The CDR3 protein is CASSQGPSEAFF. In DNA, the CDR3 is TGTGCCAGCAGCCAGGGACCCTCTGAAGCTTTCTTT. Complete variable domain (other parts from reference TRBV14 and TRBJ1-1): EAGVTQFPSHSVIEKGQTVTLRCDPISGHDNLYWYRRVMGKEIKFLLHFVKESKQDESGMPNNRFLAERTGGTYSTLKVQPAELEDSGVYFCASSQGPSEAFFGQGTRLTVV.

This sequence joins TRBV20-1 and TRBJ2-7; maybe TRBD2 (6 bases). Per the germline V gene, CDR1 is DFQATT and CDR2 is SNEGSKA (reference sequence). The CDR3 has 13 residues. Trimming removed 5 bases at V and 3 bases at J, with 14 bases between. CDR3 nucleotides: TGCAGTGCTGGGAGGACGTTGGGCTACGAGCAGTACTTC. It encodes CSAGRTLGYEQYF.

This clonotype has more than one count but fewer than ten. The chain recombines TRBV7-3 with TRBJ2-3, with 9 bases fitting TRBD2. V was pared by 1 base and J by 6 bases, with 5 bases of the junction left unmatched. CDR3 length: 15 amino acids. From germline, CDR1 is SGHTA and CDR2 FQGTGA. This CDR3 is CASSLIASGADTQYF. The CDR3 DNA sequence: TGTGCCAGCAGCTTAATCGCTAGCGGGGCGGATACGCAGTATTTT.

The chain recombines TRBV7-9 with TRBJ2-1; D not certain. Judging by the DNA end, TRBJ2-7 fits better; the J call may be wrong. The CDR3 totals 14 residues. Germline V gives CDR1 SEHNR, CDR2 FQNEAQ (reference sequence). CDR3 region: CASSPKDRPYEQYF. The CDR3 coding sequence is TGTGCCAGCAGCCCCAAGGACCGACCTTACGAGCAGTACTTC.

This clonotype was seen once. Relative to the germline gene, one junction end is altered; a read error may explain this. J is TRBJ1-2 and V is TRBV20-1; no definite D call. This CDR3 is built from 15 residues. Germline lookup yields CDR1 DFQATT and CDR2 SNEGSKA (reference sequence). The CDR3 sequence: CSASTASRAYYVYTF. Written as DNA, the CDR3 is TGCAGTGCCTCAACTGCCAGCCGTGCCTACTATGTCTACACCTTC.

This clonotype was detected only a few times. The V and J genes are TRBV13 and TRBJ2-3; 10 bases are shared with TRBD2. J lost 2 bases, V lost 0 bases, and 2 bases had no gene match. The CDR3 runs 16 residues. The germline V gene has CDR1 PRHDT and CDR2 FYEKMQ (reference sequence). CDR3 loop: CASSLGSGRTTDTQYF. The CDR3, as DNA: TGTGCCAGCAGCTTAGGTAGCGGGAGGACCACAGATACGCAGTATTTT. Variable domain in full (rest from reference TRBV13 and TRBJ2-3): AAGVIQSPRHLIKEKRETATLKCYPIPRHDTVYWYQQGPGQDPQFLISFYEKMQSDKGSIPDRFSAQQFSDYHSELNMSSLELGDSALYFCASSLGSGRTTDTQYFGPGTRLTVL.

Remarks on this clonotype: A read error may be the cause here, since a much bigger clone is one base away. J is TRBJ2-5 and V is TRBV29-1; D may match TRBD1 or TRBD2 (5 bases each). Germline V gene sequence: CDR1 SQVTM, CDR2 ANQGSEA. V was shortened by 4 bases and J by 1 base, with 10 bases between the two germline ends. CDR3 length: 13 amino acids. DNA of the CDR3: TGCAGCGTTGGGGAGACAGTCCAAGAGACCCAGTACTTC. It translates to CSVGETVQETQYF. Full variable domain (remainder filled in from reference TRBV29-1 and TRBJ2-5): SAVISQKPSRDICQRGTSLTIQCQVDSQVTMMFWYRQQPGQSLTLIATANQGSEATYESGFVIDKFPISRPNLTFSTLTVSNMSPEDSSIYLCSVGETVQETQYFGPGTRLLVL.

In this sample, this clonotype turned up a few times. V is TRBV28 and J is TRBJ2-6; D possibly corresponds to TRBD2 (5 bases). The CDR3 has 15 residues. Germline values: CDR1 MDHEN, CDR2 SYDVKM. With 6 bases removed from V and 4 bases from J, the gap between germline ends came to 13 bases. The CDR3 reads CASRLGAPGANVLTF. In nucleotides, the CDR3 is TGTGCCAGCAGACTGGGAGCGCCCGGGGCCAACGTCCTGACTTTC.

This chain connects TRBV9 to TRBJ2-4, with D uncertain. The length of the CDR3 is 15 residues. Germline V gene data show CDR1 as SGDLS and CDR2 as YYNGEE. Trimming removed 0 bases from V and 8 bases from J, with 15 bases in between. The CDR3 spells CASSVAPAGQDIQYF. The CDR3 nucleotides read TGTGCCAGCAGCGTAGCGCCTGCTGGGCAGGACATTCAGTACTTC.